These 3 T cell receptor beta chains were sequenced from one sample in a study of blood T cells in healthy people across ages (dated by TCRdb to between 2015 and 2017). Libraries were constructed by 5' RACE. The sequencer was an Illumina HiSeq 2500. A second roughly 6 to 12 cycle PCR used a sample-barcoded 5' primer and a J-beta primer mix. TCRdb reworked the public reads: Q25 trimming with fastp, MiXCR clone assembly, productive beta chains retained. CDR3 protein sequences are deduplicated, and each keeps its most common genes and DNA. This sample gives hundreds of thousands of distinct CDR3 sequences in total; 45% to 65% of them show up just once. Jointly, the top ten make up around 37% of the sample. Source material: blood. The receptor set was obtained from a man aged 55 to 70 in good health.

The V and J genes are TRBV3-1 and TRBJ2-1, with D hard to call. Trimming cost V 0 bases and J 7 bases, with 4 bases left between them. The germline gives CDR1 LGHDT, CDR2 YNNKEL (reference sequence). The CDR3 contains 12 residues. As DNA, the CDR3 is TGTGCCAGCAGCCAAGAGTGGAATGAGCAGTTCTTC. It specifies CASSQEWNEQFF.

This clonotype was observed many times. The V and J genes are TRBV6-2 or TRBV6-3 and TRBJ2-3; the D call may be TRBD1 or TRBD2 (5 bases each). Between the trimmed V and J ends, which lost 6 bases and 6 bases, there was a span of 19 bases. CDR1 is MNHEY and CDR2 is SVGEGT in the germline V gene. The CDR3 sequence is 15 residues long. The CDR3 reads CASSPGPLPPDTQYF. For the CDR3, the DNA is TGTGCCAGCAGCCCGGGACCCCTTCCCCCGGATACGCAGTATTTT.

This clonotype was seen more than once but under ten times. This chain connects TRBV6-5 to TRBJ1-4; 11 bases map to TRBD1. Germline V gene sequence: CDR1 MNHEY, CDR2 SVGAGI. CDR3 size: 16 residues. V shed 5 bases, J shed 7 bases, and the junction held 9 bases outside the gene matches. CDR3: CASSLAGTGGGEKLFF. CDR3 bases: TGTGCCAGCAGTCTAGCGGGGACAGGGGGGGGTGAAAAACTGTTTTTT.